These 7 T cell receptor beta chains share one sample of origin, sequenced in a study of cytomegalovirus exposure and HLA in healthy donors (dated by TCRdb to about 2017). Libraries were prepared through the immunoSEQ multiplex PCR assay. A mixture of 60 forward primers for TCR Vbeta segments and 13 reverse primers for TCR Jbeta segments was used in the multiplex PCR. The source is immuneACCESS, and TCRdb retained only in-frame sequences with V and J called. Part of the clones is not carried over; for the studies checked, unresolved V genes explain less than half of this, and the remainder is unexplained. This sample is represented by under 300,000 clones; about 83% of them were singletons. The top ten constitute about 2% of the sample. Sequencing used PBMCs. The receptor source for this set is a woman between 40 and 50 years old in good health and CMV-seropositive.

The chain links TRBV9 to TRBJ2-1, with TRBD1 matching 8 bases. The CDR3 runs 19 residues. V lost 1 base, J lost 1 base, and 13 bases stayed unmatched. Germline CDR1 reads SGDLS; CDR2 reads YYNGEE. The CDR3 DNA sequence: TGTGCCAGCAGCGTATTTGCAGGGGGCGACCCCGTATCCTACAATGAGCAGTTCTTC. This sequence encodes CASSVFAGGDPVSYNEQFF.

V usage is TRBV5-6 and J usage is TRBJ2-1, with 12 bases identical to TRBD2. The J segment lost 2 bases and the V segment lost 4 bases, leaving 1 base of the junction unmatched. Germline lookup yields CDR1 SGHDT and CDR2 YYEEEE. This CDR3 contains 15 residues. The CDR3 loop is CASSRTSGAYNEQFF. The DNA for the CDR3 is TGTGCCAGCAGCCGGACTAGCGGGGCCTACAATGAGCAGTTCTTC.

The V gene is TRBV4-1, the J gene TRBJ2-1; 9 bases agree with TRBD2. The germline CDR1 and CDR2 sequences are MGHRA and YSYEKL. CDR3 size: 17 residues. Losses at the gene ends were 0 bases for V and 3 bases for J; bases not matched to a gene: 6. Here the CDR3 reads CASSQDPRTSVYNEQFF. The DNA of the CDR3 is TGCGCCAGCAGCCAAGATCCCCGGACTAGCGTCTACAATGAGCAGTTCTTC.

The V call is TRBV27, the J call TRBJ2-7, with 8 bases aligning to TRBD2. Trimming took 2 bases from V and 2 from J; bases not matched to a gene: 14. The CDR3 is 18 amino acids. Per the germline V gene, CDR1 is MNHEY and CDR2 is SMNVEV (reference sequence). The CDR3 nucleotides read TGTGCCAGCAGTTTAACGGGACTAGGACTCTCTAAACCCTACGAGCAGTACTTC. The encoded protein is CASSLTGLGLSKPYEQYF.

The V and J genes are TRBV7-9 and TRBJ2-3, with a tentative D call TRBD2 (5 bases). This CDR3 comprises 14 residues. Trimming took off 3 bases at V and 0 bases at J, with 7 bases between the two ends. Germline lookup yields CDR1 SEHNR and CDR2 FQNEAQ (reference sequence). The CDR3 DNA is TGTGCCAGCAGCTTGGGAGCTAGCACAGATACGCAGTATTTT. Its translation: CASSLGASTDTQYF. Drawing the rest from reference TRBV7-9 and TRBJ2-3, the complete variable domain is DTGVSQNPRHKITKRGQNVTFRCDPISEHNRLYWYRQTLGQGPEFLTYFQNEAQLEKSRLLSDRFSAERPKGSFSTLEIQRTEQGDSAMYLCASSLGASTDTQYFGPGTRLTVL.

Written as DNA, the CDR3 is TGTGCCAGCAGCCCCCTAGCGGGAGAGGGGTCAGATACGCAGTATTTT. Protein product: CASSPLAGEGSDTQYF. This chain joins TRBV11-3 and TRBJ2-3; 10 bases are a match to TRBD2. From germline, CDR1 is SGHNT and CDR2 YENEEA. The CDR3 extends over 16 amino acids. V was pared by 5 bases and J by 4 bases, with 9 bases of the junction left unmatched.

CDR3: CASTLLGRTSGLSDTQYF. CDR3 coding DNA: TGTGCCAGCACTCTTTTGGGGAGGACTAGCGGGTTATCAGATACGCAGTATTTT. This chain uses TRBV27 with TRBJ2-3; 11 bases match TRBD2. Per the germline V gene, CDR1 is MNHEY and CDR2 is SMNVEV (reference sequence). The length of the CDR3 is 18 residues. Trimming took 7 bases from V and 4 from J; bases not matched to a gene: 16.